These 4 T cell receptor beta chains were all obtained from the same sample, sequenced in a study of radiotherapy plus CTLA-4 blockade in lung cancer. Some clones are missing from TCRdb's copy, which holds only in-frame ones; the method was immunoSEQ multiplex PCR. The sample contains 70,000 to 85,000 clones, roughly 80% of which appear only once. Specimen: peripheral blood, collected from a patient treated with radiotherapy plus ipilimumab. All receptors come from a human donor with non-small cell lung cancer whose response to radiotherapy plus ipilimumab could not be evaluated.

This clone turned up a few times. V is TRBV4-1 and J is TRBJ2-7; 7 bases are a match to TRBD2. CDR1 MGHRA and CDR2 YSYEKL come from the germline V gene. Trimming cost V 1 base and J 3 bases; bases outside gene matches: 9. This CDR3 comprises 16 residues. The DNA of the CDR3 is TGCGCCAGCAGCCAAGGACGCGGGGGACCCGACTACGAGCAGTACTTC. It specifies CASSQGRGGPDYEQYF.

This chain connects TRBV18 to TRBJ1-1; 8 bases are shared with TRBD1. The CDR3 spans 15 residues. V trimming: 6 bases; J trimming: 0 bases; junction bases outside the gene matches: 6. CDR1 is KGHSH and CDR2 is LQKENI in the germline V gene. CDR3 DNA: TGTGCCAGCTCCCCAGGGACAGGCATGAACACTGAAGCTTTCTTT. Translated: CASSPGTGMNTEAFF. Together with reference TRBV18 and TRBJ1-1, the CDR3 gives the full variable domain: NAGVMQNPRHLVRRRGQEARLRCSPMKGHSHVYWYRQLPEEGLKFMVYLQKENIIDESGMPKERFSAEFPKEGPSILRIQQVVRGDSAAYFCASSPGTGMNTEAFFGQGTRLTVV.

The V gene is TRBV19, the J gene TRBJ2-5; 12 bases are shared with TRBD1. Germline values: CDR1 LNHDA, CDR2 SQIVND (reference sequence). This CDR3 spans 16 amino acids. V lost 1 base, J lost 7 bases, and 7 bases stayed unmatched. The CDR3 is CASSIGGTGGLGTQYF. As DNA, the CDR3 is TGTGCCAGTAGTATAGGCGGGACAGGGGGCCTCGGGACCCAGTACTTC.

This chain links TRBV5-1 with TRBJ2-1; the match to TRBD1 covers 7 bases. Trimming cost V 5 bases and J 4 bases; bases outside gene matches: 9. CDR1 is SGHRS and CDR2 is YFSETQ in the germline V gene. The CDR3 length is 15 residues. For the CDR3, the DNA is TGCGCCAGCAGTAAACCGGGACAGTTGTACAATGAGCAGTTCTTC. Encoded protein: CASSKPGQLYNEQFF. Full variable domain (remainder filled in from reference TRBV5-1 and TRBJ2-1): KAGVTQTPRYLIKTRGQQVTLSCSPISGHRSVSWYQQTPGQGLQFLFEYFSETQRNKGNFPGRFSGRQFSNSRSEMNVSTLELGDSALYLCASSKPGQLYNEQFFGPGTRLTVL.